The T cell receptor (beta chain) under discussion was sequenced for a study of human T cells and chemical hapten exposure. Findings and limits, study-wide: Donor immune responses may differ from healthy people's, since all donors had alopecia.

Unique molecular identifiers were attached to individual cDNA molecules during library preparation. TCRdb ran MiXCR on the RACE reads and lists one entry per CDR3 protein. The data contain some 350,000 distinct CDR3 sequences, around 6% of them singletons. This clonotype came up many times. The antigen remains undetermined. The CDR3 totals 14 residues. Trimming took off 0 bases at V and 5 bases at J, with 10 bases between the two ends. Time point reported: patch test 2, 6 weeks after DPC sensitization. The treatment: therapeutic diphenylcyclopropenone sensitization with weekly scalp DPC. At every patch-test visit, blood was drawn before the patch test was applied. From whole blood left unfractionated, total RNA was extracted.

This specimen consisted of whole blood, obtained in connection with sensitization to the hapten diphenylcyclopropenone (DPC). This TCR came from a woman younger than 30 with alopecia areata. Some clones in this sample may be carry-over from other donors' samples. The chain recombines TRBV12-3 or TRBV12-4 with TRBJ1-2; tentatively, D is TRBD1 (6 bases). This CDR3 is CASSLAGAGYGYTF. The CDR3 bases are TGTGCCAGCAGTTTAGCGGGGGCAGGTTATGGCTACACCTTC.